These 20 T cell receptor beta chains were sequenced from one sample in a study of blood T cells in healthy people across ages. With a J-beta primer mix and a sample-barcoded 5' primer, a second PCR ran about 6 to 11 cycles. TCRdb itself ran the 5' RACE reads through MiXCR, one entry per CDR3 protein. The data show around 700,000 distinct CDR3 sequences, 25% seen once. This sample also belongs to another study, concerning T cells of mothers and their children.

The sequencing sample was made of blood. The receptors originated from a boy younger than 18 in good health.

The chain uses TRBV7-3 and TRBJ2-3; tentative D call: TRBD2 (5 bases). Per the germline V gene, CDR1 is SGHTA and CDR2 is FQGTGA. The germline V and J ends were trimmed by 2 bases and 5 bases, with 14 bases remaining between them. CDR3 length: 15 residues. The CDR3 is CASSLGGSYGDTQYF. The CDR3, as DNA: TGTGCCAGCAGCTTAGGTGGGAGCTATGGAGATACGCAGTATTTT. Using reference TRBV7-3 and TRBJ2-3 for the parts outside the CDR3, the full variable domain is GAGVSQTPSNKVTEKGKYVELRCDPISGHTALYWYRQSLGQGPEFLIYFQGTGAADDSGLPNDRFFAVRPEGSVSTLKIQRTERGDSAVYLCASSLGGSYGDTQYFGPGTRLTVL.

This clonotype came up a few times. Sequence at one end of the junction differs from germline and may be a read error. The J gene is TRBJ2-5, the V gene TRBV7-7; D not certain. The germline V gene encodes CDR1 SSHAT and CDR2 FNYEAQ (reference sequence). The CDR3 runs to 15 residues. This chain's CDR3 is CASSLGPTQQETQYF. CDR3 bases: TGTGCTAGCAGCTTAGGTCCCACACAACAAGAGACCCAGTACTTC.

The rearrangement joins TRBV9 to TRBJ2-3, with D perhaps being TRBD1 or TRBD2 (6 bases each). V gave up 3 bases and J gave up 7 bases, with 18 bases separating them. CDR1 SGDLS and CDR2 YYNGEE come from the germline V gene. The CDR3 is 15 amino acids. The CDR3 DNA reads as TGTGCCAGCAGCGAGGCTACGGGGGCAAGGAATACGCAGTATTTT. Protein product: CASSEATGARNTQYF.

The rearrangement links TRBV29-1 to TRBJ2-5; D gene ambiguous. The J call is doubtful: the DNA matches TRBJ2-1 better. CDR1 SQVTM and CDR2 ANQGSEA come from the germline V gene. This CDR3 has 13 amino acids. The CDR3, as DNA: TGCAGCGTTGAGAGCCCCACTGGTAATGAGCAGTTCTTC. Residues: CSVESPTGNEQFF.

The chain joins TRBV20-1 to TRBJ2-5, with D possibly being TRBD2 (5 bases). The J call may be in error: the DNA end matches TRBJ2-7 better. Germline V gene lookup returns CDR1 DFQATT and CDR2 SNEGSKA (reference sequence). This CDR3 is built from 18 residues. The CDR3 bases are TGCAGTGCTAGAGCCCCCCCGTATGGACTGAGGAGCCCCTACGAGCAGTACTTC. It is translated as CSARAPPYGLRSPYEQYF.

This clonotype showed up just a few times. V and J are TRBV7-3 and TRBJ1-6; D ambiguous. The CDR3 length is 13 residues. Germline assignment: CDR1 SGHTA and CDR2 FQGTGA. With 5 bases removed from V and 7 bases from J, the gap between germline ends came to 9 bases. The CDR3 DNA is TGTGCCAGCAGCCGGACGCAGAATTCACCCCTCCACTTT. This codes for CASSRTQNSPLHF.

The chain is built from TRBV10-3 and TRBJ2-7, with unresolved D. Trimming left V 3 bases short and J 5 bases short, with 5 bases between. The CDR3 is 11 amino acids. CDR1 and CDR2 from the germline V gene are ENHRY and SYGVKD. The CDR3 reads CAISDWDEQYF. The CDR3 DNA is TGTGCCATCAGTGATTGGGACGAGCAGTACTTC.

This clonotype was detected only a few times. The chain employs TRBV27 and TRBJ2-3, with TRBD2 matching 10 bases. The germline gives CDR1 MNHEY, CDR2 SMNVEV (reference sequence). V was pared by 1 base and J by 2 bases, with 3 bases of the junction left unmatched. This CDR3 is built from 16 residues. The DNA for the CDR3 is TGTGCCAGCAGTTTATATACTAGCGGGGTCACAGATACGCAGTATTTT. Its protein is CASSLYTSGVTDTQYF.

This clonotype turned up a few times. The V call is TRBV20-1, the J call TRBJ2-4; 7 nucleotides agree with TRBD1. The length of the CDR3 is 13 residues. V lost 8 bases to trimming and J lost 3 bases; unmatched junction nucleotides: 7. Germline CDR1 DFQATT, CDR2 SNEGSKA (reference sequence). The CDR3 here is CSIEGADKNIQYF. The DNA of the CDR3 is TGCAGTATAGAGGGGGCGGACAAAAACATTCAGTACTTC.

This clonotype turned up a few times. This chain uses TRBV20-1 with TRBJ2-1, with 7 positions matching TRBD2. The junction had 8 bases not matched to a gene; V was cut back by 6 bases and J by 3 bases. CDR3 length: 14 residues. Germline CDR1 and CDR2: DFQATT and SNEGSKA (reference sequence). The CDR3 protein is CSASAAGFYNEQFF. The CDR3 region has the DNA TGCAGTGCCAGCGCAGCGGGGTTCTACAATGAGCAGTTCTTC.

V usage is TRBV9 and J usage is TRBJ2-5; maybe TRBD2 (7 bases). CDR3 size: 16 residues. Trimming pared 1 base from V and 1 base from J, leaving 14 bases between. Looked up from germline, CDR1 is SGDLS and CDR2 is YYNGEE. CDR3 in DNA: TGTGCCAGCAGCGTAAGGGGGGGGGACCTCCAAGAGACCCAGTACTTC. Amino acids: CASSVRGGDLQETQYF.

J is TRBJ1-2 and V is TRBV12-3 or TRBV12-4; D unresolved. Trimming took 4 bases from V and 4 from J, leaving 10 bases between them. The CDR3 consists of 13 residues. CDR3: CASSSRGFYGYTF. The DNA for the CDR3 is TGTGCCAGCAGTTCCAGAGGCTTCTATGGCTACACCTTC.

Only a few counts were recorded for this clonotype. Here the CDR3 reads CASSKQQGSIEQFF. The CDR3 nucleotides are TGTGCCAGCAGTAAACAGCAGGGGTCCATAGAGCAGTTCTTC. The chain joins TRBV7-2 to TRBJ2-1, with a weak D call TRBD1 (6 bases). V was pared by 6 bases and J by 10 bases, with 19 bases between. The germline V gene has CDR1 SGHTA and CDR2 FQGNSA. The CDR3 is made up of 14 amino acids.

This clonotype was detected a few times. The DNA of the CDR3 is TGCAGCGTGCGGGGACAGATAGCCAAAAACATTCAGTACTTC. Amino acids: CSVRGQIAKNIQYF. The V gene is TRBV29-1, the J gene TRBJ2-4, with D possibly TRBD1 on 7 matching bases. This CDR3 contains 14 residues. The V gene lost 6 bases and the J gene lost 0 bases, with 12 bases spanning the gap. The germline CDR1 and CDR2 sequences are SQVTM and ANQGSEA.

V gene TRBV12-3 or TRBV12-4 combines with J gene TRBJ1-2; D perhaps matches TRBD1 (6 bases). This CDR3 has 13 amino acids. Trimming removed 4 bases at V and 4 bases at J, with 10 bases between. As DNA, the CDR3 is TGTGCCAGCAGTTCGGGACACCTCTATGGCTACACCTTC. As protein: CASSSGHLYGYTF.

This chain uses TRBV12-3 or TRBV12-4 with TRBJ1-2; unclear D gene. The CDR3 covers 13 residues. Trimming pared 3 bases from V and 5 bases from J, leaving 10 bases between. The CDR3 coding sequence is TGTGCCAGCAGTTTCCGGGCCCAGTATGGCTACACCTTC. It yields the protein CASSFRAQYGYTF.

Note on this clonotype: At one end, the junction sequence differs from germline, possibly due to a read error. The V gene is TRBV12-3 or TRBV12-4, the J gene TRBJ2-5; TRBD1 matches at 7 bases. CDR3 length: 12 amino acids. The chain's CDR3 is CASSLQGDTHYF. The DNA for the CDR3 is TGTGCCAGCAGTTTGCAGGGGGATACCCATTACTTC.

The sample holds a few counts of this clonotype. CDR3 protein: CASSPPGGRGETQYF. CDR3 DNA sequence: TGTGCCAGCAGCCCTCCGGGGGGGCGTGGGGAGACCCAGTACTTC. The chain links TRBV11-2 to TRBJ2-5; 8 nucleotides align to TRBD2. This CDR3 is 15 amino acids long. CDR1 and CDR2 (germline): SGHAT, FQNNGV. The V segment lost 5 bases and the J segment 5 bases; nucleotides outside the gene matches: 10.

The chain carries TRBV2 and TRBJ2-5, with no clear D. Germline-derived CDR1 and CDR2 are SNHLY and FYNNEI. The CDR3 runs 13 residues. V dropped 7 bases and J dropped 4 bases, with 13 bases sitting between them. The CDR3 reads CASTPTSPETQYF. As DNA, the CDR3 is TGTGCCAGCACGCCGACAAGCCCAGAGACCCAGTACTTC.

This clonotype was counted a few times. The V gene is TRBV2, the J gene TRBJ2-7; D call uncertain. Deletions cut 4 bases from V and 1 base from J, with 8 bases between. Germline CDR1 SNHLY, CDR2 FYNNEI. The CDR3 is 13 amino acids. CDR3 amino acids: CASSGRQSYEQYF. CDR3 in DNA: TGTGCCAGCAGTGGAAGGCAGTCCTACGAGCAGTACTTC. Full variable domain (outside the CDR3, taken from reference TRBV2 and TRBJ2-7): EPEVTQTPSHQVTQMGQEVILRCVPISNHLYFYWYRQILGQKVEFLVSFYNNEISEKSEIFDDQFSVERPDGSNFTLKIRSTKLEDSAMYFCASSGRQSYEQYFGPGTRLTVT.